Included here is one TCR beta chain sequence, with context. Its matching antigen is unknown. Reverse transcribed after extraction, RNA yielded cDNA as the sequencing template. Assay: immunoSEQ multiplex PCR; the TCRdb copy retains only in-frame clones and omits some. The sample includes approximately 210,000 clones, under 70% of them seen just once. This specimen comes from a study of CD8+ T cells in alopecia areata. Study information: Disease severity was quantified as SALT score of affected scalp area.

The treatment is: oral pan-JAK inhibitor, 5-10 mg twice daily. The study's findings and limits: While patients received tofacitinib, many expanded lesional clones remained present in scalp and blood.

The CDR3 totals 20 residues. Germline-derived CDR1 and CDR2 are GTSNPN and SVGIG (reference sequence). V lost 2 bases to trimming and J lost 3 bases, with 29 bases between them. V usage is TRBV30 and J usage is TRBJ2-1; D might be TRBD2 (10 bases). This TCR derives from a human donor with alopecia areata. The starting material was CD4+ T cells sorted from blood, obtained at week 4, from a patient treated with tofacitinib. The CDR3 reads CAWSYGQGLAGGTFYNEQFF. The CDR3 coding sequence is TGTGCCTGGAGTTACGGACAGGGGTTAGCGGGGGGTACCTTCTACAATGAGCAGTTCTTC.